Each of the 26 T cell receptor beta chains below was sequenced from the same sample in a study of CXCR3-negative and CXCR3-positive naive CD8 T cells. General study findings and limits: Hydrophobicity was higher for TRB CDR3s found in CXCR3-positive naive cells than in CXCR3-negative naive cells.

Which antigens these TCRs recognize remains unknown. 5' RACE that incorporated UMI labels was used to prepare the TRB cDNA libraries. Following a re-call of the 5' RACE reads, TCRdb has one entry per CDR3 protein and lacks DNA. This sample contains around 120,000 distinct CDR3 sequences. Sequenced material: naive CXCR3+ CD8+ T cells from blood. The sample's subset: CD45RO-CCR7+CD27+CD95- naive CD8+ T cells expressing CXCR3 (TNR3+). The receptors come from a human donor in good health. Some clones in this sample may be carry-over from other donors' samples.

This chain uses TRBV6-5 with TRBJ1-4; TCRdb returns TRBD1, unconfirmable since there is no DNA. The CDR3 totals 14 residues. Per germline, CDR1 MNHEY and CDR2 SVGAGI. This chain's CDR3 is CASSLRTGSEKLFF.

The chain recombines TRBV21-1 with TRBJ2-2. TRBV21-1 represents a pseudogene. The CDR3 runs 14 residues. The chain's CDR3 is CASSTSQPRGELFF.

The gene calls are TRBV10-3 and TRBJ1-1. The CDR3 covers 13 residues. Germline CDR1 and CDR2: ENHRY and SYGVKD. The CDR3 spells CAIRGLQNTEAFF.

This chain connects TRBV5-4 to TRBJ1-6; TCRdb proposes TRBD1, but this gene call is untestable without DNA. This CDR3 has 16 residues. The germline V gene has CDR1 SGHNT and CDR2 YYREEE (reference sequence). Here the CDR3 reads CASSFGPGPTNSPLHF. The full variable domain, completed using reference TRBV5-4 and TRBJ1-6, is ETGVTQSPTHLIKTRGQQVTLRCSSQSGHNTVSWYQQALGQGPQFIFQYYREEENGRGNFPPRFSGLQFPNYSSELNVNALELDDSALYLCASSFGPGPTNSPLHFGNGTRLTVT.

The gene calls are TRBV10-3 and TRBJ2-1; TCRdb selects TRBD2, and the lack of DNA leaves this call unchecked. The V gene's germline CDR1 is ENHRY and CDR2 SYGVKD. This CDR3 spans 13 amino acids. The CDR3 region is CAISESRASEQFF.

The CDR3 is CASSVGRNEQFF. The rearrangement uses TRBV2 and TRBJ2-1; the TCRdb call, TRBD1, lacks DNA for checking. Germline lookup yields CDR1 SNHLY and CDR2 FYNNEI. CDR3 length equals 12 residues. The variable domain in full, with the rest retrieved from reference TRBV2 and TRBJ2-1, is EPEVTQTPSHQVTQMGQEVILRCVPISNHLYFYWYRQILGQKVEFLVSFYNNEISEKSEIFDDQFSVERPDGSNFTLKIRSTKLEDSAMYFCASSVGRNEQFFGPGTRLTVL.

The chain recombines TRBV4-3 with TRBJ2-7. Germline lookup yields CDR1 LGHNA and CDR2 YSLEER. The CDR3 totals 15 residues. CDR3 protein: CASSQDRKGYHEQYF.

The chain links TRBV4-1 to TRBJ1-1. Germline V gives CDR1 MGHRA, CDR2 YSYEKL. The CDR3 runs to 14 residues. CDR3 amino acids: CASSQDLGATEAFF.

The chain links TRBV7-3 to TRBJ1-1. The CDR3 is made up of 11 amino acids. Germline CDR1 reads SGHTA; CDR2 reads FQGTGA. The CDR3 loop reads CASSSATEAFF.

The CDR3 here is CASSILAGDYEQYF. The chain uses TRBV19 and TRBJ2-7; the D call from TCRdb, TRBD2, cannot be confirmed without DNA. Germline V gene lookup returns CDR1 LNHDA and CDR2 SQIVND (reference sequence). The CDR3 loop spans 14 amino acids.

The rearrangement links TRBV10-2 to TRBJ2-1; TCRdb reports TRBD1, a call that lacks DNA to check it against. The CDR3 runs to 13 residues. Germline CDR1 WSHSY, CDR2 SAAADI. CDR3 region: CASSEMSPDEQFF.

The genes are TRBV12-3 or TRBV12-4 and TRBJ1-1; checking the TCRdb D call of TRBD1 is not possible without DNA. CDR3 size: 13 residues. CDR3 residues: CASSWTGMIEAFF.

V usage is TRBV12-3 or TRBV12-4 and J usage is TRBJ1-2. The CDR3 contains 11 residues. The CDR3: CASSGSGGYTF.

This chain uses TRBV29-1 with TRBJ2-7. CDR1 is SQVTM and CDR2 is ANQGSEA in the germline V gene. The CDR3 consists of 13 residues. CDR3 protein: CSVHYRESYEQYF.

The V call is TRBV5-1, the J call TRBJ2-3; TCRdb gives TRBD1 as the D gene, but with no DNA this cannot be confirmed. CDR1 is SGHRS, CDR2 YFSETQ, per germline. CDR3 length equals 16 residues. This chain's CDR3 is CASSLDSYLYTDTQYF.

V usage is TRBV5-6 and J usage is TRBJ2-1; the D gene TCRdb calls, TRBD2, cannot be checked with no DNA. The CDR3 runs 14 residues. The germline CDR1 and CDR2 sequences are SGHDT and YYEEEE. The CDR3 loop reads CASSSELANDEQFF.

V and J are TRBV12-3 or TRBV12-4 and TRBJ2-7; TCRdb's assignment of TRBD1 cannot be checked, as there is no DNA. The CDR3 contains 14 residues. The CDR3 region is CASSPTQQGDEQYF.

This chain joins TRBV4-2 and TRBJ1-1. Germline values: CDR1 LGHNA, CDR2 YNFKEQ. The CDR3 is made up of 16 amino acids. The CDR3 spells CASSQDTYTAMAEAFF.

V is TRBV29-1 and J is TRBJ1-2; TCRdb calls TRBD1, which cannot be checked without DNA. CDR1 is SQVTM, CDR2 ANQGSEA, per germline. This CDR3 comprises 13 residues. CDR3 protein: CSVDGQGSYGYTF.

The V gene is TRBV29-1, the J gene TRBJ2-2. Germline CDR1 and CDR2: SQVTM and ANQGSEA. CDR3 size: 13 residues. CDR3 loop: CSVEEANTGELFF.

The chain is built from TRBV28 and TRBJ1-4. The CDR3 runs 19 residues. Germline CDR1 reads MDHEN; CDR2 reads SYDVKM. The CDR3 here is CASSFFLKSPGPQGEKLFF.

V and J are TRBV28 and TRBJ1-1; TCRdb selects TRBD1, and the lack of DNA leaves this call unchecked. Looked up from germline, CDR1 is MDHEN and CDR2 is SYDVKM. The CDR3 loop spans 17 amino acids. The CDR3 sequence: CASTLPPGIRGNTEAFF.

The CDR3 reads CASSSSDRVDEQFF. The chain employs TRBV7-3 and TRBJ2-1; TCRdb's D gene call, TRBD1, goes unchecked for lack of DNA. This CDR3 has 14 residues. CDR1 and CDR2 (germline): SGHTA, FQGTGA.

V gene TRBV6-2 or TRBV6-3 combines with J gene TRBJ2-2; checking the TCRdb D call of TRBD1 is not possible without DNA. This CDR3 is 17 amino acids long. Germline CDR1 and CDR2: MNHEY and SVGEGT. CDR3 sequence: CASSNLFTGGNTGELFF.

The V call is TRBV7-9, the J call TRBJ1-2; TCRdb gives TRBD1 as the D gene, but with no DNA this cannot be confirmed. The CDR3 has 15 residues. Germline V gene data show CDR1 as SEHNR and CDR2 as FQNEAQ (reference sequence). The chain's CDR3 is CASSLARTAFYGYTF.

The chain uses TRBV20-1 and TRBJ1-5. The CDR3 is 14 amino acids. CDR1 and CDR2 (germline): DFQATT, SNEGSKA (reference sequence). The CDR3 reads CSARDFGENQPQHF.